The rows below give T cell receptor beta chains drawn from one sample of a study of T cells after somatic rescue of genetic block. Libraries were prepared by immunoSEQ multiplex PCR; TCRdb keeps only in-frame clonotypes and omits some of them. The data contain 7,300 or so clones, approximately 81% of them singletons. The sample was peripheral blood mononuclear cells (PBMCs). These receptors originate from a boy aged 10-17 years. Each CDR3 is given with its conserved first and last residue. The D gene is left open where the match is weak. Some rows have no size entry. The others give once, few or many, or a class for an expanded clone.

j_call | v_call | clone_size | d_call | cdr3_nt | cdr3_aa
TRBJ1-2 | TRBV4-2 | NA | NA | TGTGCCAGCAGCCAAGAGGTTCCCGCCGGAGTGGGCTACACCTTC | CASSQEVPAGVGYTF
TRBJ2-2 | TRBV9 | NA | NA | TGTGCCAGCAGCGTAGAGGTTGGGGAGCTGTTTTTT | CASSVEVGELFF
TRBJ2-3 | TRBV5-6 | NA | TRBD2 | TGTGCCAGCAGTACTTTTATAGCGGGAGGGAGGGGCACAGATACGCAGTATTTT | CASSTFIAGGRGTDTQYF
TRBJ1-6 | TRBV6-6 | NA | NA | TGTGCCAGCAGTTACGCCACAGGAAGGAATTCACCCCTCCACTTT | CASSYATGRNSPLHF
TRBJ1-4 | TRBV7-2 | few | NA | TGTGCCAGCAGCTTAGTCGGGAAACTGTTTTTT | CASSLVGKLFF
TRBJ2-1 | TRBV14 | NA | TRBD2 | TGTGCCAGCAACCGACTAGCGGGAGCGGAGGTAGGGTCCAATGAGCAGTTCTTC | CASNRLAGAEVGSNEQFF
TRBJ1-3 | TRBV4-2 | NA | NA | TGTGCCAGCAGCCAAGGTATACAGGGAGGTGGAAACACCATATATTTT | CASSQGIQGGGNTIYF
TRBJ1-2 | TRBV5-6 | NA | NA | TGTGCCAGCAGCTCACCGGGATTGAGCTATGGCTACACCTTC | CASSSPGLSYGYTF
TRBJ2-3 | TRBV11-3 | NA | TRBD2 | TGTGCCAGCAGCCCCGGGGGGGCGGCAGATACGCAGTATTTT | CASSPGGAADTQYF
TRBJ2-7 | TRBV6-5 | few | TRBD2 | TGTGCCAGCAAGGGGAGCGGGAGATACGAGCAGTACTTC | CASKGSGRYEQYF
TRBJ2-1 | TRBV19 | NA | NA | TGTGCCAGTAGAGGGTTAGCGGACTACAATGAGCAGTTCTTC | CASRGLADYNEQFF
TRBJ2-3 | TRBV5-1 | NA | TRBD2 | TGCGCCAGCAGCAGGGGACTAGCGGTGGGGGATACGCAGTATTTT | CASSRGLAVGDTQYF
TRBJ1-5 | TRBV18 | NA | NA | TGTGCCAGCTCACCACCAGGTTCTAGCAATCAGCCCCAGCATTTT | CASSPPGSSNQPQHF
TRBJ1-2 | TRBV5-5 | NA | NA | TGTGCCAGCAGCTTGGCGGGACACCCCGGCTACACCTTC | CASSLAGHPGYTF
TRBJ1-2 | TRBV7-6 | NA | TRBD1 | TGTGCCAGCAGCCGGGACAGGGGTGATGGCTACACCTTC | CASSRDRGDGYTF
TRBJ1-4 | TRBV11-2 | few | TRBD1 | TGTGCCAGCAGCCTCGGACAGGGGAATGAAAAACTGTTTTTT | CASSLGQGNEKLFF
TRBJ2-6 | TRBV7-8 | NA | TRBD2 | TGTGCCAGCAGCTTAGGTTGGGGGGGCTCTGGGGCCAACGTCCTGACTTTC | CASSLGWGGSGANVLTF
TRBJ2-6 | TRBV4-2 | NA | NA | TGTGCCAGCAGCCAAGGGGGACTGGGCGTCCTGACTTTC | CASSQGGLGVLTF
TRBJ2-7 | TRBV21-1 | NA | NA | TGTGCCAGCAGCCCCCGGACAGGGGGTCCCTACGAGCAGTACTTC | CASSPRTGGPYEQYF
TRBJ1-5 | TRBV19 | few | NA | TGTGCCAGTAGTATCCGGGACAGCAATCAGCCCCAGCATTTT | CASSIRDSNQPQHF
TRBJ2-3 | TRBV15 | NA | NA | TGTGCCACCAGCAGAGAGGTGTGGGCCACAGATACGCAGTATTTT | CATSREVWATDTQYF
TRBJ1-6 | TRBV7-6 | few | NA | TGTGCCAGCAGCTTAGAACTAGGGACTAATTCACCCCTCCACTTT | CASSLELGTNSPLHF
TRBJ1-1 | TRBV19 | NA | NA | TGTGCCAGTAGGGGAGGACCGGTGAACACTGAAGCTTTCTTT | CASRGGPVNTEAFF
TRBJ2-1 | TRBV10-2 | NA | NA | TGCGCCAGCAGTGAGTTGAGGGGGGGTGCGCAGTTCTTC | CASSELRGGAQFF
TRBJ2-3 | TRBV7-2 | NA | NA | TGTGCCAGCAGCTTAATGGATATGGGGCAGTATTTT | CASSLMDMGQYF
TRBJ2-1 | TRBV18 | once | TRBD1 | TGTGCCAGCTCACTAGGAGCGGACAGGGCTGTAGAGCAGTTCTTC | CASSLGADRAVEQFF
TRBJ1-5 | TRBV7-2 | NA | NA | TGTGCCAGCAGCTTACAACTAGGGAACCAGCCCCAGCATTTT | CASSLQLGNQPQHF
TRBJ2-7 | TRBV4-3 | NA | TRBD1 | TGCGCCAGCAGCCTGGACAGGGGGCGGTATGAGCAGTACTTC | CASSLDRGRYEQYF
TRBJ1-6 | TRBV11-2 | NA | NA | TGTGCCATTCACCTCGGGGGGGAGAATTCACCCCTCCACTTT | CAIHLGGENSPLHF
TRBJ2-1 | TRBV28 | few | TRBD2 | TGTGCCAGCAGTCATCCGACTAGCGGATACAATGAGCAGTTCTTC | CASSHPTSGYNEQFF
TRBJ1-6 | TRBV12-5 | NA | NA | TGTGCTAGTTCCGCCGAAACAGAGAATTCACCCCTCCACTTT | CASSAETENSPLHF
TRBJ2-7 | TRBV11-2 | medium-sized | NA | TGTGCCAGCAGCTTAGGACGATCTGTCTACGAGCAGTACTTC | CASSLGRSVYEQYF
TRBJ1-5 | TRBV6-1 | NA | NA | TGTGCCAGCAGTGTAATGGGGCAGCCCCAGCATTTT | CASSVMGQPQHF
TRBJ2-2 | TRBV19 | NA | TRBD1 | TGTGCCAGTAGTCCGACAGGGTCGGGCACCGGGGAGCTGTTTTTT | CASSPTGSGTGELFF
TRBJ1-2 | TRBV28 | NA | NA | TGTGCCAGCATGGGGCCCCGGAGGAACTATGGCTACACCTTC | CASMGPRRNYGYTF
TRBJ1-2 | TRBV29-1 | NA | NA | TGCAGCGTTCGGGGGGTCCTTAACTATGGCTACACCTTC | CSVRGVLNYGYTF
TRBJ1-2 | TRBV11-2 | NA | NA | TGTGCCAGCAGCTTTGAGGGGTTGCTCTATGGCTACACCTTC | CASSFEGLLYGYTF
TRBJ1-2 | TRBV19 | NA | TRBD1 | TGTGCCAGTAGCTTCGACAGGGGCGTTAACTATGGCTACACCTTC | CASSFDRGVNYGYTF
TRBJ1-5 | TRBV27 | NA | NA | TGTGCCAGCAGTTCGTCACCCCGCATAGAGAATCAGCCCCAGCATTTT | CASSSSPRIENQPQHF
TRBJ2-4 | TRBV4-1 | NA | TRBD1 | TGCGCCAGCAGCCCCGAGAACAGGGGAGACATTCAGTACTTC | CASSPENRGDIQYF
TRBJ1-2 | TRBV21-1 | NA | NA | TGTGCCAGCAGCAAAGACGGACAGGTTTTATCCTCCTATGGCTACACCTTC | CASSKDGQVLSSYGYTF
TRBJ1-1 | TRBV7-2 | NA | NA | TGTGCCAGCAGCTTAGATGTGGTGGGGGAGAACACTGAAGCTTTCTTT | CASSLDVVGENTEAFF
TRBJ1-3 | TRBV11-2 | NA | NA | TGTGCCAGCAGCCTATGGACTGTAGGACCTAACACCATATATTTT | CASSLWTVGPNTIYF
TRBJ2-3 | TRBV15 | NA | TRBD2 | TGTGCCACCAGCAGTGGCAAAGCGGGGCACACAGATACGCAGTATTTT | CATSSGKAGHTDTQYF
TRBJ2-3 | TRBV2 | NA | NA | TGTGCCAGCAGCAGGGGTTGGGGCACAGATACGCAGTATTTT | CASSRGWGTDTQYF
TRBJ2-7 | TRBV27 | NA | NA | TGTGCCAGCAGCTTAAGGGGGGGGGACGAGCAGTACTTC | CASSLRGGDEQYF
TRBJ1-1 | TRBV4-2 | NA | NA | TGTGCCAGCAGCCCCCCCTCGGGGGACACTGAAGCTTTCTTT | CASSPPSGDTEAFF
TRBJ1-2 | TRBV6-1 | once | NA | TGTGCCAGCAGTGTTGCAGTGGCGAAACCCGGCTATGGCTACACCTTC | CASSVAVAKPGYGYTF
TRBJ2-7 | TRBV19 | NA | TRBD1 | TGTGCCAGTAGTCCGGGGACAGGGGACGGTCCCTACGAGCAGTACTTC | CASSPGTGDGPYEQYF
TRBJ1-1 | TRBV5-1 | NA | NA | TGCGCCAGCTCTTACCCAGATGGGCGGAGCGAAGCTTTCTTT | CASSYPDGRSEAFF
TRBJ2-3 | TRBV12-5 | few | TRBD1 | TGTGCTAGTGGTTTGGGGGGGACAGGAGTCACAGATACGCAGTATTTT | CASGLGGTGVTDTQYF
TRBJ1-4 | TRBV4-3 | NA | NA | TGCGCCAGCAGCCAAGATGTGGGGGGAAAACTGTTTTTT | CASSQDVGGKLFF
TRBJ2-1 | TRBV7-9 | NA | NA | TGTGCCAGCAGCTTAACACCCAACAATGAGCAGTTCTTC | CASSLTPNNEQFF
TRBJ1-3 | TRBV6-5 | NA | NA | TGTGCCAGCAGTCGCACCGGGCCCAGTGGAAACACCATATATTTT | CASSRTGPSGNTIYF
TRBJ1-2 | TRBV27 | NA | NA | TGTGCCAGCAGTTTTGGGCCCATCTCGGGCTACACCTTC | CASSFGPISGYTF